This is a list of T cell receptor beta chains from one sample in a study of molecular identifiers for immune sequencing clone quantification. Via MiXCR, TCRdb re-called the PCR reads, giving one row per CDR3 protein. The sample records under 85,000 distinct CDR3 sequences, over 15% being singletons. What was sequenced was naive CD8+ T cells from blood, with Jurkat cell RNA spiked in. These receptors originate from a human donor in good health. Some libraries in this study had Jurkat cell RNA spiked in. The CDR3 runs from the conserved cysteine through the conserved F or W. D genes are given only for firm matches. The listing skips clone size in some rows; elsewhere it reads once, few, many or a size class.

j_call | d_call | clone_size | v_call | cdr3_aa | cdr3_nt
TRBJ2-7 | TRBD2 | many | TRBV14 | CASSQNRGGFSYEQYF | TGTGCCAGCAGCCAGAATCGGGGAGGGTTTTCCTACGAGCAGTACTTC
TRBJ1-4 | NA | NA | TRBV12-3/TRBV12-4 | CATPGGVREKLFF | TGTGCCACCCCGGGGGGGGTTCGGGAAAAACTGTTTTTT
TRBJ2-7 | NA | NA | TRBV10-2 | CATAQGSYEQYF | TGCGCCACCGCCCAGGGCAGCTACGAGCAGTACTTC
TRBJ2-7 | TRBD1 | few | TRBV12-3/TRBV12-4 | CASTQEGAEQYF | TGTGCCAGCACCCAAGAGGGGGCCGAGCAGTACTTC
TRBJ2-7 | NA | NA | TRBV4-3 | CASSQANTGYGQYF | TGCGCCAGCAGCCAAGCTAACACAGGTTACGGGCAGTACTTT
TRBJ1-2 | NA | many | TRBV5-1 | CASSLEVGLNYGYTF | TGCGCCAGCAGCTTGGAAGTCGGATTGAACTATGGCTACACCTTC
TRBJ2-5 | NA | many | TRBV5-4 | CASSLRVAVPETQYF | TGTGCCAGCAGCTTGCGCGTGGCGGTACCAGAGACCCAGTACTTC
TRBJ2-2 | NA | few | TRBV3-1 | CASSHPGEDTGELFF | TGTGCCAGCAGCCACCCGGGGGAGGACACCGGGGAGCTGTTTTTT
TRBJ2-3 | NA | many | TRBV7-9 | CASPPVVRQNKGDTQYF | TGTGCCAGCCCCCCCGTTGTTAGACAGAACAAGGGAGATACGCAGTATTTT
TRBJ2-6 | NA | few | TRBV4-3 | CASSQARSGANVLTF | TGCGCCAGCAGCCAAGCCAGGTCTGGGGCCAACGTCCTGACTTTC
TRBJ2-1 | NA | once | TRBV15 | CTTSRGKSGIDPGEQFF | TGTACCACCAGCAGGGGAAAAAGCGGGATCGATCCGGGGGAGCAGTTCTTC
TRBJ2-3 | TRBD2 | many | TRBV20-1 | CSARHRLALSTDTQYF | TGCAGTGCTAGACATCGACTAGCCTTAAGCACAGATACGCAGTATTTT
TRBJ2-7 | NA | many | TRBV20-1 | CSAKDRGAEQYF | TGCAGTGCTAAAGATCGCGGTGCCGAGCAGTACTTC
TRBJ2-5 | TRBD2 | many | TRBV29-1 | CSVEDFILAGGQGQETQYF | TGCAGCGTTGAAGATTTTATCCTAGCGGGAGGACAGGGGCAAGAGACCCAGTACTTC
TRBJ2-1 | TRBD2 | many | TRBV7-8 | CASSSGLAGDTLYEQFF | TGTGCCAGCAGCTCCGGACTAGCGGGAGATACGCTCTATGAGCAGTTCTTC
TRBJ2-1 | NA | few | TRBV3-1 | CASSQEFSLRDNEQFF | TGTGCCAGCAGCCAAGAATTCTCGCTACGAGACAATGAGCAGTTCTTC
TRBJ1-5 | NA | many | TRBV27 | CASSLYRTNQPQHF | TGTGCCAGCAGTTTGTACAGGACCAATCAGCCCCAGCATTTT
TRBJ1-2 | NA | many | TRBV27 | CASSLYPNYGYTF | TGTGCCAGCAGTTTATATCCGAACTATGGCTACACCTTC
TRBJ2-5 | NA | NA | TRBV7-9 | CASSLAPETQCF | TGTGCCAGCAGCTTAGCCCCAGAGACCCAGTGCTTC
TRBJ2-7 | NA | many | TRBV4-1 | CASSAAGPYHEQYF | TGCGCCAGCAGCGCGGCCGGGCCCTACCACGAGCAGTACTTC
TRBJ1-2 | NA | many | TRBV5-4 | CASSLGPAYGYTF | TGTGCCAGCAGCTTGGGTCCGGCCTATGGCTACACCTTC
TRBJ2-7 | TRBD2 | many | TRBV27 | CASSLLGLPEQYF | TGTGCCAGCAGTTTACTGGGACTACCCGAGCAGTACTTC
TRBJ2-5 | NA | many | TRBV27 | CASVQALLLRPQPTQETQYF | TGTGCCAGCGTTCAAGCCCTATTACTCCGACCCCAACCGACACAAGAGACCCAGTACTTC
TRBJ2-7 | NA | many | TRBV4-1 | CASSQERGFSYEQYF | TGCGCCAGCAGCCAAGAAAGGGGGTTTTCCTACGAGCAGTACTTC
TRBJ2-1 | TRBD2 | NA | TRBV11-3 | CASSRLAEPYNGQFF | TGTGCCAGCAGCCGACTAGCGGAGCCGTACAATGGGCAATTCTTC
TRBJ2-3 | TRBD2 | many | TRBV4-2 | CASSQDVRLAGSTDTQYF | TGTGCCAGCAGCCAAGATGTCCGACTAGCGGGGTCCACAGATACGCAGTATTTT
TRBJ2-5 | TRBD2 | many | TRBV10-3 | CAISETTAGGQETQYF | TGTGCCATCAGTGAGACTACGGCGGGAGGGCAGGAGACCCAGTACTTC
TRBJ2-1 | TRBD1 | many | TRBV27 | CASSLDGTGYNEQFF | TGTGCCAGCAGTTTAGACGGGACAGGGTACAATGAGCAGTTCTTC
TRBJ2-7 | NA | NA | TRBV6-2/TRBV6-3 | CASSYTRRVEQYF | TGTGCCAGCAGTTACACTAGGAGGGTAGAGCAGTACTTC
TRBJ1-1 | TRBD1 | medium-sized | TRBV4-1 | CASSQMGQEYEAFF | TGCGCCAGCAGCCAAATGGGACAGGAGTATGAAGCTTTCTTT
TRBJ2-7 | TRBD2 | many | TRBV4-1 | CASSQLAGFYEQYF | TGCGCCAGCAGCCAACTAGCGGGGTTTTACGAGCAGTACTTC
TRBJ2-2 | NA | NA | TRBV7-9 | CASSPPTGLGTGELFF | TGTGCCAGCAGCCCCCCGACAGGCCTCGGAACCGGGGAGCTGTTTTTT
TRBJ2-1 | NA | few | TRBV15 | CATSRDMVGGSNEQFF | TGTGCCACCAGCAGAGATATGGTGGGGGGCTCCAATGAGCAGTTCTTC
TRBJ2-7 | TRBD2 | many | TRBV20-1 | CSARWAGDDGYEQYF | TGCAGTGCCAGGTGGGCGGGAGACGATGGATACGAGCAGTACTTC
TRBJ2-5 | NA | many | TRBV5-1 | CASSYTRLDQQETQYF | TGCGCCAGCAGCTACACCAGACTAGATCAACAAGAGACCCAGTACTTC
TRBJ2-1 | TRBD2 | many | TRBV4-2 | CASSQDRGLAGAEQFF | TGTGCCAGCAGCCAAGACAGAGGACTAGCGGGAGCTGAGCAGTTCTTC
TRBJ2-2 | TRBD1 | many | TRBV7-9 | CASSSPQGETGELFF | TGTGCCAGCAGCTCACCTCAGGGGGAAACCGGGGAGCTGTTTTTT
TRBJ2-1 | NA | few | TRBV15 | CATSKLPGDTNNEQFF | TGTGCCACCAGCAAGCTCCCGGGAGACACGAACAATGAGCAGTTCTTC
TRBJ2-1 | NA | many | TRBV28 | CASSFPRAGYNEQFF | TGTGCCAGCAGTTTCCCAAGGGCGGGGTACAATGAGCAGTTCTTC
TRBJ2-7 | NA | many | TRBV27 | CASSLAVSSYEQYF | TGTGCCAGCAGTTTAGCGGTTAGCTCCTACGAGCAGTACTTC
TRBJ2-3 | NA | few | TRBV6-5 | CASSSPRNSPPDTQYF | TGTGCCAGCAGTTCACCCCGGAACTCCCCCCCAGATACGCAGTATTTT